The 9 T cell receptor beta chains below all came from one sample that was sequenced in a study of cytotoxic CD8 clonotypes in ibrutinib-treated CLL. Only in-frame clones appear in the TCRdb table, and some are missing; sequencing was by immunoSEQ multiplex PCR. The sample lists about 28,000 clones; roughly 62% were seen once. The source material was PBMCs, sampled before ibrutinib treatment. Receptors were obtained from a human donor with chronic lymphocytic leukemia.

This clone was seen more than once but under ten times. Within the sample, other DNA sequences also encode this same CDR3. The CDR3: CASRQQGKRTGELFF. CDR3 in DNA: TGTGCCAGCAGACAACAGGGGAAGCGGACCGGGGAGCTGTTTTTT. The chain uses TRBV28 and TRBJ2-2; TRBD1 matches at 7 bases. This CDR3 has 15 residues. Trimming cost V 6 bases and J 5 bases; bases outside gene matches: 9. In germline, CDR1 is MDHEN, CDR2 SYDVKM.

CDR3 region: CASSRGVTEAFF. CDR3 sequence (DNA): TGCGCCAGCAGTCGAGGGGTAACTGAAGCTTTCTTT. This chain connects TRBV10-2 to TRBJ1-1; D is possibly TRBD1 (5 bases). Germline V lookup: CDR1 WSHSY, CDR2 SAAADI. This CDR3 contains 12 residues. Between the trimmed V and J ends, which lost 5 bases and 5 bases, there was a span of 9 bases.

The gene calls are TRBV9 and TRBJ2-7; the D gene is possibly TRBD2 (7 bases). The CDR3 runs 17 residues. CDR1 is SGDLS, CDR2 YYNGEE, per germline. Trimming removed 0 bases at V and 1 base at J, with 17 bases between. The CDR3 sequence: CASSVVGGAASSYEQYF. The CDR3 DNA reads TGTGCCAGCAGCGTAGTAGGGGGGGCCGCCTCGTCCTACGAGCAGTACTTC.

The V and J genes are TRBV9 and TRBJ1-2; tentative D call: TRBD1 (6 bases). The CDR3 covers 14 residues. Trimming left V 4 bases short and J 7 bases short, with 17 bases between. CDR1 and CDR2 (germline): SGDLS, YYNGEE. CDR3 coding DNA: TGTGCCAGCAGCCCTAGCGGGGGCGCCTTTGGCTACACCTTC. Protein sequence: CASSPSGGAFGYTF.

V usage is TRBV19 and J usage is TRBJ1-3; D is uncertain. V lost 3 bases, J lost 2 bases, and 11 bases lay in between. Germline V gives CDR1 LNHDA, CDR2 SQIVND (reference sequence). This CDR3 region has 15 residues. The CDR3 protein is CASSMIGSPGNTIYF. The CDR3 DNA reads TGTGCCAGTAGTATGATCGGGTCGCCTGGAAACACCATATATTTT.

The V gene is TRBV13, the J gene TRBJ2-2, with a tentative D call TRBD2 (7 bases). V was trimmed by 4 bases and J by 2 bases, leaving 14 bases between them. Germline V gene data show CDR1 as PRHDT and CDR2 as FYEKMQ (reference sequence). The length of the CDR3 is 16 residues. The CDR3 region is CASSSPGDYNTGELFF. The CDR3 region has the DNA TGTGCCAGCAGCTCCCCAGGGGACTACAACACCGGGGAGCTGTTTTTT.

The rearrangement uses TRBV25-1 and TRBJ1-5; 7 nucleotides align to TRBD1. The germline CDR1 and CDR2 sequences are MGHDK and SYGVNS. This CDR3 comprises 15 residues. Trimming removed 10 bases from V and 2 bases from J; junction bases left unmatched: 11. CDR3 sequence reads: CAIARQGKGNQPQHF. Written as DNA, the CDR3 is TGTGCCATTGCGCGACAGGGAAAAGGCAATCAGCCCCAGCATTTT.

This clone has more than one count but fewer than ten. The V call is TRBV6-5, the J call TRBJ1-4, with unresolved D. The CDR3 extends over 13 amino acids. V was clipped by 8 bases and J by 8 bases, with 15 bases between them. Germline V gene lookup returns CDR1 MNHEY and CDR2 SVGAGI. This CDR3 reads CASSRARGEKLFF. The DNA of the CDR3 is TGTGCCAGCTCCAGAGCCCGAGGGGAAAAACTGTTTTTT.

This clone was seen a handful of times. This chain joins TRBV9 and TRBJ1-1; no clear D. There are 14 residues in the CDR3. The V gene lost 4 bases and the J gene lost 7 bases, with 17 bases spanning the gap. Per germline, CDR1 SGDLS and CDR2 YYNGEE. The DNA of the CDR3 is TGTGCCAGCAGCAGAGCAAGAGTGGTGGGTGAAGCTTTCTTT. Translating gives CASSRARVVGEAFF.